The next 21 T cell receptor beta chains were all read from a single sample in a study of blood T cell repertoires in COVID-19. Sequencing was performed with immunoSEQ multiplex PCR; in TCRdb, only in-frame clones are kept and a portion is missing. The data contain about 170,000 clones, roughly 80% of them singletons. The material sequenced was peripheral blood. The origin of the receptors is a man aged 65 to 85 with active or convalescent COVID-19.

The gene calls are TRBV12-5 and TRBJ1-2, with D uncertain. V was cut by 2 bases and J by 6 bases, with 16 bases left in between. CDR1 is LGHNT and CDR2 is FRNRAP in the germline V gene. The CDR3 is made up of 15 amino acids. The CDR3 reads CASGLSGTSGNGYTF. CDR3 in DNA: TGTGCTAGTGGTTTGAGTGGCACGTCGGGAAATGGCTACACCTTC. Using reference TRBV12-5 and TRBJ1-2 for the parts outside the CDR3, the full variable domain is DARVTQTPRHKVTEMGQEVTMRCQPILGHNTVFWYRQTMMQGLELLAYFRNRAPLDDSGMPKDRFSAEMPDATLATLKIQPSEPRDSAVYFCASGLSGTSGNGYTFGSGTRLTVV.

V usage is TRBV11-1 and J usage is TRBJ2-1; D possibly corresponds to TRBD2 (6 bases). Germline CDR1 SGHAT, CDR2 FQDESV (reference sequence). CDR3 length: 15 amino acids. V lost 0 bases and J lost 4, with 10 bases in between. The CDR3 coding sequence is TGTGCCAGCAGCTTAGCGGGTGGGGGGTACAATGAGCAGTTCTTC. Translation: CASSLAGGGYNEQFF.

The chain uses TRBV5-8 and TRBJ2-3; TRBD2 might be the D (5 bases). CDR1 and CDR2 (germline): SGHTS, YDEGEE. The CDR3 runs to 17 residues. The V end was cut by 0 bases, the J end by 5 bases, with 19 bases between. CDR3 nucleotide sequence: TGTGCCAGCAGCTTGGTAGGTGCAGAGGGCGAGTTAGATACGCAGTATTTT. It specifies CASSLVGAEGELDTQYF. Using reference TRBV5-8 and TRBJ2-3 for the parts outside the CDR3, the full variable domain is EAGVTQSPTHLIKTRGQQATLRCSPISGHTSVYWYQQALGLGLQFLLWYDEGEERNRGNFPPRFSGRQFPNYSSELNVNALELEDSALYLCASSLVGAEGELDTQYFGPGTRLTVL.

The rearrangement uses TRBV6-2 or TRBV6-3 and TRBJ1-2, with a weak D call TRBD1 (5 bases). Between the trimmed V and J ends, which lost 2 bases and 4 bases, there was a span of 14 bases. The CDR3 is 15 amino acids. The germline gives CDR1 MNHEY, CDR2 SVGEGT. CDR3 bases: TGTGCCAGCAGTTACAGGGGATACAACCTCTATGGCTACACCTTC. It translates to CASSYRGYNLYGYTF.

The chain has TRBV24-1 and TRBJ2-3; D call uncertain. The CDR3 contains 14 residues. Germline-derived CDR1 and CDR2 are KGHDR and SFDVKD. V lost 5 bases and J lost 7, with 15 bases in between. The CDR3 sequence is CATSVALDVNTQYF. Written as DNA, the CDR3 is TGTGCCACCAGTGTAGCCCTGGATGTCAATACGCAGTATTTT.

The rearrangement joins TRBV11-2 to TRBJ1-6; no firm D call. The germline V gene has CDR1 SGHAT and CDR2 FQNNGV. Trimming pared 5 bases from V and 7 bases from J, leaving 12 bases between. The CDR3 has 14 amino acids. The CDR3 protein is CASSTGEVNSPLHF. CDR3 coding DNA: TGTGCCAGCAGCACCGGGGAGGTAAATTCACCCCTCCACTTT.

By proportion, this clone is medium-sized. J is TRBJ2-7 and V is TRBV11-2; D not resolved. This CDR3 spans 15 amino acids. V was cut by 5 bases and J by 6 bases, with 20 bases left in between. Germline lookup yields CDR1 SGHAT and CDR2 FQNNGV. The CDR3 nucleotides are TGTGCCAGCAGCCCGGGTAGCCGGCCTCTCGCCGAGCAGTACTTC. Its translation: CASSPGSRPLAEQYF. Full variable domain (rest looked up from reference TRBV11-2 and TRBJ2-7): EAGVAQSPRYKIIEKRQSVAFWCNPISGHATLYWYQQILGQGPKLLIQFQNNGVVDDSQLPKDRFSAERLKGVDSTLKIQPAKLEDSAVYLCASSPGSRPLAEQYFGPGTRLTVT.

The chain uses TRBV11-2 and TRBJ1-1, with 8 bases fitting TRBD1. Germline CDR1 is SGHAT and CDR2 is FQNNGV. The CDR3 consists of 12 residues. V shed 5 bases and J 11 bases; nucleotides not matched to a gene: 7. The CDR3 sequence: CASSPGTGRAFF. The CDR3 region has the DNA TGTGCCAGCAGCCCCGGGACAGGAAGGGCTTTCTTT.

CDR3: CASSLEGQYNSPLHF. CDR3 in DNA: TGTGCCAGCAGCTTGGAGGGACAGTATAATTCACCCCTCCACTTT. V and J are TRBV5-6 and TRBJ1-6; 7 bases agree with TRBD1. Trimming took 0 bases from V and 4 from J; bases not matched to a gene: 1. The V gene's germline CDR1 is SGHDT and CDR2 YYEEEE. This CDR3 contains 15 residues.

This chain uses TRBV5-1 with TRBJ2-3, with D possibly being TRBD2 (5 bases). The CDR3 consists of 14 residues. Trimming cost V 0 bases and J 5 bases, with 10 bases left between them. Germline V gives CDR1 SGHRS, CDR2 YFSETQ. CDR3 sequence: CASSLDGRVDTQYF. In DNA, the CDR3 is TGCGCCAGCAGCTTGGATGGGAGAGTAGATACGCAGTATTTT.

This clone was observed a few times. The chain is built from TRBV7-9 and TRBJ1-1, with 8 nucleotides matching TRBD1. V trimming: 1 base; J trimming: 8 bases; junction bases outside the gene matches: 6. The CDR3 has 14 residues. The germline V gene encodes CDR1 SEHNR and CDR2 FQNEAQ (reference sequence). CDR3 sequence (DNA): TGTGCCAGCAGCTTAGAGGGACAGGCCCCCGAAGCTTTCTTT. It yields the protein CASSLEGQAPEAFF. Together with reference TRBV7-9 and TRBJ1-1, the CDR3 gives the full variable domain: DTGVSQNPRHKITKRGQNVTFRCDPISEHNRLYWYRQTLGQGPEFLTYFQNEAQLEKSRLLSDRFSAERPKGSFSTLEIQRTEQGDSAMYLCASSLEGQAPEAFFGQGTRLTVV.

V and J are TRBV27 and TRBJ1-5; weak D call: TRBD1 (5 bases). Germline loops: CDR1 MNHEY, CDR2 SMNVEV (reference sequence). The V end lost 5 bases, the J end lost 9 bases, and 8 bases lay between the germline ends. CDR3 length: 11 residues. DNA for the CDR3: TGTGCCAGCAGTGGGGGGGGGCCCCAGCATTTT. Its protein is CASSGGGPQHF.

The rearrangement uses TRBV7-9 and TRBJ1-3; D unclear. Germline assignment: CDR1 SEHNR and CDR2 FQNEAQ (reference sequence). Trimming took off 5 bases at V and 4 bases at J, with 9 bases between the two ends. CDR3 size: 13 residues. The CDR3 DNA sequence: TGTGCCAGCAGCGAGTCCGGGGGAAACACCATATATTTT. Translation gives CASSESGGNTIYF.

CDR3 residues: CASSVDTGTYNEQFF. CDR3 sequence (DNA): TGTGCCAGCAGCGTAGATACGGGGACCTACAATGAGCAGTTCTTC. V and J are TRBV9 and TRBJ2-1; D may be TRBD2 (5 bases). From germline, CDR1 is SGDLS and CDR2 YYNGEE. Trimming removed 0 bases at V and 2 bases at J, with 9 bases between. The length of the CDR3 is 15 residues.

The V gene is TRBV5-1, the J gene TRBJ1-1; D possibly corresponds to TRBD1 (6 bases). CDR1 SGHRS and CDR2 YFSETQ come from the germline V gene. The length of the CDR3 is 15 residues. Trimming removed 6 bases from V and 1 base from J, with 16 bases in between. The CDR3 coding sequence is TGCGCCAGCACCCGGTCCCGACAGGAGAACACTGAAGCTTTCTTT. It is translated as CASTRSRQENTEAFF. The complete variable domain, with remaining parts taken from reference TRBV5-1 and TRBJ1-1, reads KAGVTQTPRYLIKTRGQQVTLSCSPISGHRSVSWYQQTPGQGLQFLFEYFSETQRNKGNFPGRFSGRQFSNSRSEMNVSTLELGDSALYLCASTRSRQENTEAFFGQGTRLTVV.

V and J are TRBV9 and TRBJ1-2; D remains ambiguous. Germline V gene data show CDR1 as SGDLS and CDR2 as YYNGEE. The CDR3 totals 12 residues. V lost 4 bases to trimming and J lost 7 bases, with 11 bases between them. The CDR3 DNA reads as TGTGCCAGCAGCCTGACCGCGGGTGGCTACACCTTC. Protein product: CASSLTAGGYTF.

V is TRBV12-5 and J is TRBJ2-7; 8 bases line up with TRBD2. Looked up from germline, CDR1 is LGHNT and CDR2 is FRNRAP. The CDR3 length is 16 residues. Trimming cost V 5 bases and J 2 bases; bases outside gene matches: 11. The CDR3, as DNA: TGTGCTAGTGGTCCCATCGGGGGGGAGTGGGCCTACGAGCAGTACTTC. Translation: CASGPIGGEWAYEQYF.

The V call is TRBV19, the J call TRBJ1-5; possibly TRBD1 for D (5 bases). The CDR3 totals 14 residues. V was trimmed by 5 bases and J by 4 bases, leaving 12 bases between them. Germline CDR1 reads LNHDA; CDR2 reads SQIVND (reference sequence). The CDR3 DNA sequence: TGTGCCAGTAGTGGGGTACAGGTGAATCAGCCCCAGCATTTT. Translated: CASSGVQVNQPQHF.

The rearrangement joins TRBV7-9 to TRBJ1-1, with 7 bases matching TRBD1. The junction had 1 base not matched to a gene; V was cut back by 2 bases and J by 1 base. From germline, CDR1 is SEHNR and CDR2 FQNEAQ (reference sequence). The CDR3 loop spans 14 amino acids. The CDR3 nucleotides are TGTGCCAGCAGCTTAAACAGGGGGAACACTGAAGCTTTCTTT. Protein: CASSLNRGNTEAFF.

This clone appeared once. The V and J genes are TRBV7-3 and TRBJ2-3; 8 bases map to TRBD1. The trim removed 5 bases at V and 3 bases at J, leaving 10 bases unmatched. The CDR3 extends over 16 amino acids. The germline gives CDR1 SGHTA, CDR2 FQGTGA. CDR3 amino acids: CASSPKGGQGTDTQYF. DNA of the CDR3: TGTGCCAGCAGCCCAAAGGGAGGACAGGGAACAGATACGCAGTATTTT.

This chain connects TRBV19 to TRBJ1-5; D is unresolved. Deletions cut 5 bases from V and 5 bases from J, with 19 bases between. CDR3 length equals 16 residues. Germline CDR1 LNHDA, CDR2 SQIVND (reference sequence). The CDR3 is CASSPLARGLDQPQHF. CDR3 bases: TGTGCCAGTAGTCCCCTAGCGAGAGGTTTGGATCAGCCCCAGCATTTT.